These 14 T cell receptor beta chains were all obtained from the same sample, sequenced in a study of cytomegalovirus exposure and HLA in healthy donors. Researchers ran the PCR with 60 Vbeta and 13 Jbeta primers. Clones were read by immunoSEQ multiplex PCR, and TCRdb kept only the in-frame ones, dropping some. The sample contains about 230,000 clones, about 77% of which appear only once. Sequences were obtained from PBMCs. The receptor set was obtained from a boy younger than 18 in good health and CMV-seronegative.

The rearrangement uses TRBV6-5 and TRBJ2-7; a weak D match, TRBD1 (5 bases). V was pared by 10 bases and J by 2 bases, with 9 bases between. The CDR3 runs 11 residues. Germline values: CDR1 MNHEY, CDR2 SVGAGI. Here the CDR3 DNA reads TGTGCCACCGGCAGGGCCTACGAGCAGTACTTC. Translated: CATGRAYEQYF.

As DNA, the CDR3 is TGTGCCAGCTCCCCCTCGGGCCAGACTAAAGCTTTCTTT. Translation: CASSPSGQTKAFF. V and J are TRBV25-1 and TRBJ1-1; no clear D gene. V lost 8 bases and J 9 bases, leaving 19 bases between the germline ends. CDR1 is MGHDK, CDR2 SYGVNS, per germline. The CDR3 extends over 13 amino acids.

The CDR3 spells CASSSGPNQYEQYF. The CDR3 bases are TGTGCCAGCAGCAGTGGGCCGAACCAGTACGAGCAGTACTTC. The V call is TRBV7-6, the J call TRBJ2-7; D call uncertain. Trimming pared 5 bases from V and 4 bases from J, leaving 15 bases between. The CDR3 is made up of 14 amino acids. In germline, CDR1 is SGHVS, CDR2 FNYEAQ.

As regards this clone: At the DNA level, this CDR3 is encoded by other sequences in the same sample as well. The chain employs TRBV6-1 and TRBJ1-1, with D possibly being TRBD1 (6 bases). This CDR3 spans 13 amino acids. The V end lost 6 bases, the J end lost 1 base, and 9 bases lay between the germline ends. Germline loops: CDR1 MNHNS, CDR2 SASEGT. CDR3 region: CASSPTGNTEAFF. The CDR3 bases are TGTGCCAGCAGCCCGACAGGGAACACTGAAGCTTTCTTT.

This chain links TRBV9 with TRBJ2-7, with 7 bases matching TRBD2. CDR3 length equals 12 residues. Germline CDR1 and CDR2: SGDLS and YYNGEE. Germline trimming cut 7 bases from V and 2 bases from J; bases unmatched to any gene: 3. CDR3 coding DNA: TGTGCCAGCGGGGGGGAAACCTACGAGCAGTACTTC. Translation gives CASGGETYEQYF.

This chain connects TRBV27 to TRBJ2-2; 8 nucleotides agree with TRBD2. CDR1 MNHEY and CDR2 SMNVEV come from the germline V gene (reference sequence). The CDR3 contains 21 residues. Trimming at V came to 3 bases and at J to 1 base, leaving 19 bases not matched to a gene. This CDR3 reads CASSFLVWREANPQNTGELFF. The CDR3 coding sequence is TGTGCCAGCAGTTTCTTGGTCTGGCGGGAGGCCAACCCCCAGAACACCGGGGAGCTGTTTTTT.

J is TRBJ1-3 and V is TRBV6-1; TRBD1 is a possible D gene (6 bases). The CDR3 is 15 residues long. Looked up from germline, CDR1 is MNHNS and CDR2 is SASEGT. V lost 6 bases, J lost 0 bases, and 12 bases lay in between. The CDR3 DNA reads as TGTGCCAGCAGGGATGGGACACACTCTGGAAACACCATATATTTT. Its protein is CASRDGTHSGNTIYF.

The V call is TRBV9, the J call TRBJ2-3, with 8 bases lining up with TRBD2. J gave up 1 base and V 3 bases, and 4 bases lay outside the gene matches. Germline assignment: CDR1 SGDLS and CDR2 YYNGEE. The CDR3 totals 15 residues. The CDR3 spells CASSGGLGGTDTQYF. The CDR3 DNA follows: TGTGCCAGCAGCGGGGGACTAGGGGGCACAGATACGCAGTATTTT.

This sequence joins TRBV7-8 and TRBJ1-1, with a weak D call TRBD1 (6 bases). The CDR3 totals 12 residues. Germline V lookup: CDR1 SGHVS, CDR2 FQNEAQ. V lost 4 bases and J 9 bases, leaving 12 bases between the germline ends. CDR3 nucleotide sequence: TGTGCCAGCAGCTCAGGGCAGGGGCAAGCTTTCTTT. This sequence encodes CASSSGQGQAFF.

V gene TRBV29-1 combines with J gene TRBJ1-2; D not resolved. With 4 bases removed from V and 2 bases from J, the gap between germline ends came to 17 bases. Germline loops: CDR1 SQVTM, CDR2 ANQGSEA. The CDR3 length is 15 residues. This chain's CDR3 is CSVVPRDIQNYGYTF. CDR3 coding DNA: TGCAGCGTTGTTCCGCGCGACATACAAAACTATGGCTACACCTTC.

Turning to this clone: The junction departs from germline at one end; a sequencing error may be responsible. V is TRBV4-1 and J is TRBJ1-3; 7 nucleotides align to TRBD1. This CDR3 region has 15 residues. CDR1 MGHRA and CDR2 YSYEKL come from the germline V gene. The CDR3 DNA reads TGTGCCAGCAGCGAACCACAGGGGCGCGGAAACACCATATATTTT. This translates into CASSEPQGRGNTIYF.

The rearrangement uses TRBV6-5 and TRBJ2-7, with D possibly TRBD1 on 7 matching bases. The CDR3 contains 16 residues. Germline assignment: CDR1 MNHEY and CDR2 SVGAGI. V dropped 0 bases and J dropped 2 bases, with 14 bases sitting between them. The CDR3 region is CASSYSAGQRTYEQYF. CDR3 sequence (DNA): TGTGCCAGCAGTTACTCCGCGGGACAGCGAACCTACGAGCAGTACTTC.

CDR3 amino acids: CASRYQGVTYNEQFF. CDR3 DNA: TGTGCCAGCAGATACCAGGGGGTAACCTACAATGAGCAGTTCTTC. The rearrangement links TRBV6-5 to TRBJ2-1; 7 bases agree with TRBD1. The CDR3 runs to 15 residues. CDR1 and CDR2 (germline): MNHEY, SVGAGI. V was clipped by 6 bases and J by 2 bases; unmatched bases: 7.

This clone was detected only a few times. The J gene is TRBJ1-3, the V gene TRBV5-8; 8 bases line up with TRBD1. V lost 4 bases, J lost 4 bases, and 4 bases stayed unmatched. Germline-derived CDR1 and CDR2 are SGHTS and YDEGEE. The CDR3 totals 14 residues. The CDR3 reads CASSLRDRGNTIYF. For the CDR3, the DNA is TGTGCCAGCAGCCTTCGGGACAGGGGAAACACCATATATTTT.